This TCR beta chain was obtained from a study of identical twins. Template switching introduced a universal primer site, and the cDNA bore unique molecular identifiers. Using its own MiXCR run on the 5' RACE reads, TCRdb lists one record per CDR3 protein. The sample lists around 280,000 distinct CDR3 sequences, about 8.1% occurring once. This sample also appeared in a second study, on yellow fever vaccine responses in identical twins.

The sample was memory (CD45RO+) T cells sorted from blood. The TCR originated in a woman aged 18-29 years in good health.

The CDR3 spells CASSFPYTTGELFF. The CDR3 DNA sequence: TGTGCCAGCAGTTTCCCCTATACAACCGGGGAGCTGTTTTTT. The chain employs TRBV28 and TRBJ2-2, with unresolved D. Germline CDR1 is MDHEN and CDR2 is SYDVKM. V lost 3 bases, J lost 5 bases, and 10 bases lay in between. This CDR3 has 14 amino acids.